Presented here are 13 T cell receptor beta chains from one specimen sequenced in a study of control samples from healthy donors and cancer patients. Some clones are missing from TCRdb's copy, which holds only in-frame ones; the method was immunoSEQ multiplex PCR. The repertoire holds roughly 120,000 clones, with around nine tenths as singletons. Sequenced input: PBMCs. The receptors shown here come from a woman aged 55-69 years with lung cancer.

The rearrangement uses TRBV7-9 and TRBJ2-1; 12 bases line up with TRBD2. Germline CDR1 is SEHNR and CDR2 is FQNEAQ (reference sequence). The CDR3 length is 18 residues. Trimming removed 8 bases from V and 3 bases from J; junction bases left unmatched: 14. As DNA, the CDR3 is TGTGCCAGCGGAGGGCGGACTAGCGGGATAGGGTTCTACAATGAGCAGTTCTTC. This encodes CASGGRTSGIGFYNEQFF.

The genes are TRBV19 and TRBJ1-5, with TRBD1 matching 12 bases. Germline trimming cut 7 bases from V and 2 bases from J; bases unmatched to any gene: 12. The CDR3 loop spans 18 amino acids. Per germline, CDR1 LNHDA and CDR2 SQIVND (reference sequence). In DNA form, the CDR3 reads TGTGCCAGTATGGGGCCGGGACAGGGGGCTCGGGGCAATCAGCCCCAGCATTTT. Translated, it gives CASMGPGQGARGNQPQHF.

The CDR3 here is CSVGLSYEQYF. The CDR3 DNA reads TGCAGCGTCGGGCTGTCTTACGAGCAGTACTTC. The chain combines TRBV29-1 with TRBJ2-7; D gene unclear. CDR1 and CDR2 from the germline V gene are SQVTM and ANQGSEA. V shed 6 bases and J shed 4 bases, with 10 bases lying between them. The length of the CDR3 is 11 residues.

V gene TRBV7-8 combines with J gene TRBJ1-1; TRBD1 is a possible D gene (5 bases). CDR3 length: 14 amino acids. V shed 1 base and J shed 1 base, with 7 bases lying between them. In germline, CDR1 is SGHVS, CDR2 FQNEAQ. CDR3 coding DNA: TGTGCCAGCAGCTTAGTGGGGGGGAACACTGAAGCTTTCTTT. Amino acid sequence: CASSLVGGNTEAFF. The full variable domain, with the rest looked up from reference TRBV7-8 and TRBJ1-1, is GAGVSQSPRYKVAKRGQDVALRCDPISGHVSLFWYQQALGQGPEFLTYFQNEAQLDKSGLPSDRFFAERPEGSVSTLKIQRTQQEDSAVYLCASSLVGGNTEAFFGQGTRLTVV.

This chain links TRBV19 with TRBJ2-5; TRBD2 agrees at 9 bases. The CDR3 extends over 18 amino acids. Germline values: CDR1 LNHDA, CDR2 SQIVND (reference sequence). V shed 2 bases, J shed 2 bases, and the junction held 12 bases outside the gene matches. Written as DNA, the CDR3 is TGTGCCAGTAGTATACGAATTGCTGGGACTAGCTATCAAGAGACCCAGTACTTC. This sequence encodes CASSIRIAGTSYQETQYF. The full variable domain, its missing parts supplied by reference TRBV19 and TRBJ2-5, is DGGITQSPKYLFRKEGQNVTLSCEQNLNHDAMYWYRQDPGQGLRLIYYSQIVNDFQKGDIAEGYSVSREKKESFPLTVTSAQKNPTAFYLCASSIRIAGTSYQETQYFGPGTRLLVL.

This chain joins TRBV7-9 and TRBJ1-1; 9 positions match TRBD1. This CDR3 comprises 17 residues. The trim removed 5 bases at V and 0 bases at J, leaving 10 bases unmatched. Germline values: CDR1 SEHNR, CDR2 FQNEAQ (reference sequence). CDR3 sequence reads: CASSPQTGGLMNTEAFF. CDR3 nucleotide sequence: TGTGCCAGCAGCCCCCAGACAGGGGGACTGATGAACACTGAAGCTTTCTTT.

The chain joins TRBV7-9 to TRBJ2-3; D is undetermined. Germline loops: CDR1 SEHNR, CDR2 FQNEAQ (reference sequence). V was clipped by 2 bases and J by 4 bases, with 4 bases between them. The CDR3 contains 12 residues. The CDR3 DNA reads TGTGCCAGCAGCTTACTCGCAGATACGCAGTATTTT. Translation: CASSLLADTQYF. Complete variable domain (other parts from reference TRBV7-9 and TRBJ2-3): DTGVSQNPRHKITKRGQNVTFRCDPISEHNRLYWYRQTLGQGPEFLTYFQNEAQLEKSRLLSDRFSAERPKGSFSTLEIQRTEQGDSAMYLCASSLLADTQYFGPGTRLTVL.

The genes are TRBV5-6 and TRBJ2-7; 8 nucleotides line up with TRBD2. The CDR3 contains 16 residues. The germline V gene has CDR1 SGHDT and CDR2 YYEEEE. V lost 3 bases to trimming and J lost 5 bases; unmatched junction nucleotides: 13. In DNA form, the CDR3 reads TGTGCCAGCAGCTCCTCCGGGACTAGGAGTTTTAACGAGCAGTACTTC. Encoded protein: CASSSSGTRSFNEQYF.

This clone occurred once. CDR3 nucleotides: TGTGCCAGTAGCAGACAGGAGAGCTCCTATAATTCACCCCTCCACTTT. Its protein is CASSRQESSYNSPLHF. The chain links TRBV19 to TRBJ1-6, with a possible D match to TRBD1 (6 bases). The CDR3 totals 16 residues. Trimming pared 6 bases from V and 0 bases from J, leaving 12 bases between. Germline CDR1 LNHDA, CDR2 SQIVND (reference sequence).

J is TRBJ2-2 and V is TRBV3-1 (or the pseudogene TRBV3-2); D remains ambiguous. Trimming pared 0 bases from V and 4 bases from J, leaving 12 bases between. The CDR3 is 16 residues long. Germline values: CDR1 LGHDT, CDR2 YNNKEL (reference sequence). DNA of the CDR3: TGTGCCAGCAGCCAAGAGGACCTAGTTCGCACCGGGGAGCTGTTTTTT. This gives the protein CASSQEDLVRTGELFF.

The chain links TRBV6-6 to TRBJ2-5; 7 bases line up with TRBD1. The CDR3 runs 14 residues. Germline V gene sequence: CDR1 MNHNY, CDR2 SVGAGI (reference sequence). Unmatched junction bases numbered 8, after V lost 5 bases and J lost 5 bases. CDR3 sequence: CASSETGRMETQYF. The CDR3 coding sequence is TGTGCCAGCAGTGAGACAGGGAGAATGGAGACCCAGTACTTC.

This chain connects TRBV4-2 to TRBJ1-2; tentative D call: TRBD1 (6 bases). The V gene's germline CDR1 is LGHNA and CDR2 YNFKEQ. This CDR3 has 16 amino acids. The V end was cut by 1 base, the J end by 4 bases, with 16 bases between. The CDR3 spells CASSQGTDSFAYGYTF. DNA for the CDR3: TGTGCCAGCAGCCAAGGGACGGACAGCTTCGCCTATGGCTACACCTTC.

This clone was seen a handful of times. The chain links TRBV5-1 to TRBJ2-5, with D perhaps TRBD2 (6 bases). Trimming removed 0 bases at V and 5 bases at J, with 11 bases between. CDR1 and CDR2 from the germline V gene are SGHRS and YFSETQ. The CDR3 consists of 14 residues. The CDR3 sequence: CASSLAGVGETQYF. The CDR3 DNA sequence: TGCGCCAGCAGCTTGGCGGGGGTTGGGGAGACCCAGTACTTC. The variable domain in full, with the rest retrieved from reference TRBV5-1 and TRBJ2-5, is KAGVTQTPRYLIKTRGQQVTLSCSPISGHRSVSWYQQTPGQGLQFLFEYFSETQRNKGNFPGRFSGRQFSNSRSEMNVSTLELGDSALYLCASSLAGVGETQYFGPGTRLLVL.